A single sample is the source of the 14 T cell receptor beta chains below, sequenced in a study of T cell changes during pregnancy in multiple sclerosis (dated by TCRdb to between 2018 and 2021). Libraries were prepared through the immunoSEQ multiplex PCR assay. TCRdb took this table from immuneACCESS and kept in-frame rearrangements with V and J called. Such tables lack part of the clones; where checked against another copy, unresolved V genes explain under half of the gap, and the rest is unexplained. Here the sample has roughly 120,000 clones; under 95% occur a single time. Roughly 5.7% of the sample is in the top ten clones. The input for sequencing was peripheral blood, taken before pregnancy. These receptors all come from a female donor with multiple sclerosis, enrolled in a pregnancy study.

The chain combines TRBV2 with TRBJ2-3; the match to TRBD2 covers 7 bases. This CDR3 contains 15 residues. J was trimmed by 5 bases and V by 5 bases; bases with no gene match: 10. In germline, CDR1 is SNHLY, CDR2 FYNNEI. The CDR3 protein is CASSRDYQTGDTQYF. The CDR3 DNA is TGTGCCAGCAGTCGGGACTATCAGACGGGAGATACGCAGTATTTT.

In nucleotides, the CDR3 is TGCGCCAGCAGCTTGCATAAGCAGGGTTACACCGGGGAGCTGTTTTTT. Protein: CASSLHKQGYTGELFF. The chain links TRBV5-1 to TRBJ2-2, with D possibly matching TRBD1 (5 bases). CDR3 length equals 16 residues. Germline lookup yields CDR1 SGHRS and CDR2 YFSETQ. V lost 1 base and J lost 3, with 13 bases in between.

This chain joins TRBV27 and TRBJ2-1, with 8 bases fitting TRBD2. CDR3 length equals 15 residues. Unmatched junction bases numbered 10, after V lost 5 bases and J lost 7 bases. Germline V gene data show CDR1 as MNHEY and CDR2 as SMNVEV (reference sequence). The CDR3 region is CASSPLSGSLNEQFF. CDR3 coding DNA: TGTGCCAGCAGTCCTCTCAGCGGGAGTTTGAATGAGCAGTTCTTC.

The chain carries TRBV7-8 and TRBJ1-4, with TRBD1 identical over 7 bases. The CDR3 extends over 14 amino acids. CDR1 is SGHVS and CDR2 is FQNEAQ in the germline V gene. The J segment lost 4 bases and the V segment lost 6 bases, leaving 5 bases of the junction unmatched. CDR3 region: CASRRTGNNEKLFF. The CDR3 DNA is TGTGCCAGCAGGAGGACAGGAAATAATGAAAAACTGTTTTTT. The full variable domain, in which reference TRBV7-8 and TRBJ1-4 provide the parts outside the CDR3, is GAGVSQSPRYKVAKRGQDVALRCDPISGHVSLFWYQQALGQGPEFLTYFQNEAQLDKSGLPSDRFFAERPEGSVSTLKIQRTQQEDSAVYLCASRRTGNNEKLFFGSGTQLSVL.

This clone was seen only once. The CDR3 reads CASSRSGGPSTDTQYF. In DNA, the CDR3 is TGTGCCAGCTCTAGGAGCGGGGGCCCTAGCACAGATACGCAGTATTTT. This sequence joins TRBV28 and TRBJ2-3; 8 bases are shared with TRBD2. J gave up 0 bases and V 8 bases, and 10 bases lay outside the gene matches. This CDR3 has 16 amino acids. Germline V gives CDR1 MDHEN, CDR2 SYDVKM.

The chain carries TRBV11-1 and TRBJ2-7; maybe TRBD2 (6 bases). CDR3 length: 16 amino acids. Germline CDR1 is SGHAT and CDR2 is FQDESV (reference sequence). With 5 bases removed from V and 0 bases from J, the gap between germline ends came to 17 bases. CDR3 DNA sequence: TGTGCCAGCAGCAAGAAGGACGGGACTTTCTCCTACGAGCAGTACTTC. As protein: CASSKKDGTFSYEQYF.

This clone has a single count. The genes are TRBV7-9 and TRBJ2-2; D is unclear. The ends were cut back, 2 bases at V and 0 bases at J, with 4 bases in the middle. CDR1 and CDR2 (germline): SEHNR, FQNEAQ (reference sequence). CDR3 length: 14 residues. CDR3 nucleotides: TGTGCCAGCAGCTTACAGACGAACACCGGGGAGCTGTTTTTT. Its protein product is CASSLQTNTGELFF.

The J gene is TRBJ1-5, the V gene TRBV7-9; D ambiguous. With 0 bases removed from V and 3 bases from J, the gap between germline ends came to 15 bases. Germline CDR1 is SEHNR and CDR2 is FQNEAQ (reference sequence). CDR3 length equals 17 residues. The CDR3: CASSLAQAGLHNQPQHF. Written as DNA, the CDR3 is TGTGCCAGCAGCTTAGCGCAGGCAGGCCTTCACAATCAGCCCCAGCATTTT.

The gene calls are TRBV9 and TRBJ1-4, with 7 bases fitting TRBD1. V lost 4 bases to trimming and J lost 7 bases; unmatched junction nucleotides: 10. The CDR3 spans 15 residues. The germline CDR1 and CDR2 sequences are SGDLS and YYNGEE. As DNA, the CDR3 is TGTGCCAGCAGCCCCGACAGGGACCTAGGTGAAAAACTGTTTTTT. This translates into CASSPDRDLGEKLFF.

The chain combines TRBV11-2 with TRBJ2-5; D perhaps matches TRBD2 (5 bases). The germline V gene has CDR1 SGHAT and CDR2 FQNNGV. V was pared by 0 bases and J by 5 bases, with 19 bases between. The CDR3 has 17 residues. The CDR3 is CASSLEELEGEWETQYF. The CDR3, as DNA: TGTGCCAGCAGCTTAGAGGAATTAGAGGGAGAGTGGGAGACCCAGTACTTC.

This chain's CDR3 is CASSLGGQGTDTQYF. The CDR3 nucleotides read TGTGCCAGCAGCTTGGGGGGACAGGGCACAGATACGCAGTATTTT. This rearrangement joins TRBV11-3 to TRBJ2-3; 8 bases map to TRBD1. CDR1 is SGHNT, CDR2 YENEEA, per germline. The CDR3 has 15 amino acids. Unmatched junction bases numbered 3, after V lost 3 bases and J lost 1 base.

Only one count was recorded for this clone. The CDR3 protein is CAIRQTGPNTEAFF. CDR3 nucleotide sequence: TGTGCCATCAGGCAGACAGGGCCGAACACTGAAGCTTTCTTT. The chain recombines TRBV10-3 with TRBJ1-1; 7 bases agree with TRBD1. This CDR3 has 14 amino acids. J was trimmed by 1 base and V by 6 bases; bases with no gene match: 5. Germline loops: CDR1 ENHRY, CDR2 SYGVKD.

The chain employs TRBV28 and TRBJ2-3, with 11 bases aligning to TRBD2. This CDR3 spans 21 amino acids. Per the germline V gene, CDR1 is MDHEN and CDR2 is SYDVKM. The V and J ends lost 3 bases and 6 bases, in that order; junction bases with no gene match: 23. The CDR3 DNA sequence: TGTGCCAGCAGTTTGACGGGACACTTTGAACCTCGACTAGCGGGACTGGATACGCAGTATTTT. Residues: CASSLTGHFEPRLAGLDTQYF.

CDR3 amino acids: CASRGVSLDTQYF. The CDR3 DNA is TGTGCCAGCAGGGGCGTTAGTCTCGATACGCAGTATTTT. This sequence joins TRBV27 and TRBJ2-3, with no clear D. Germline V gives CDR1 MNHEY, CDR2 SMNVEV (reference sequence). V lost 6 bases, J lost 6 bases, and 13 bases lay in between. This CDR3 contains 13 residues.